This is a list of T cell receptor beta chains from one sample in a study of blood T cell repertoires in COVID-19. The table came from immunoSEQ multiplex PCR; TCRdb's copy has only in-frame clones and leaves some out. This table holds some 150,000 clones, 65% to 85% found once. The specimen sequenced was peripheral blood. Receptor source: a man aged 50-60 years with active or convalescent COVID-19. CDR3s include the opening cysteine and the closing phenylalanine or tryptophan. The D gene is left open where the match is weak. Clone size, where shown, is once, few, many, or a class for clones that have expanded.

TRBV9	TRBJ1-1	TRBD1	once	CASRGPWTGNTEAFF	TGTGCCAGCAGAGGTCCGTGGACAGGGAACACTGAAGCTTTCTTT
TRBV4-2	TRBJ1-2	-	few	CASSQDINRGPSVYGYTF	TGTGCCAGCAGCCAAGATATTAATCGTGGTCCCTCAGTCTATGGCTACACCTTC
TRBV9	TRBJ2-3	TRBD1	-	CASSDPGQGANTQYF	TGTGCCAGCAGCGATCCGGGACAGGGGGCGAATACGCAGTATTTT
TRBV28	TRBJ2-5	TRBD2	-	CASSKGLGEGETQYF	TGTGCCAGCAGTAAGGGACTAGGAGAGGGAGAGACCCAGTACTTC
TRBV6-5	TRBJ1-5	TRBD1	-	CASSTGGNQPQHF	TGTGCCAGCAGTACAGGGGGCAATCAGCCCCAGCATTTT
TRBV23-1	TRBJ2-7	-	-	CASSPPTAGDYEQYF	TGCGCCAGCAGTCCCCCGACGGCCGGAGACTACGAGCAGTACTTC
TRBV28	TRBJ2-7	-	many	CASSLRGSPEGQYF	TGTGCCAGCAGTTTAAGGGGATCGCCGGAAGGGCAGTACTTC
TRBV24-1	TRBJ2-7	-	-	CATSDLGHRDLFPYEQYF	TGTGCCACCAGTGATTTAGGACACCGGGACTTGTTCCCCTACGAGCAGTACTTC
TRBV27	TRBJ2-7	-	-	CASSLRAGQTYEQYF	TGTGCCAGCAGTTTACGGGCTGGACAGACTTACGAGCAGTACTTC
TRBV5-1	TRBJ2-3	TRBD1	-	CASSLQAGGESTDTQYF	TGCGCCAGCAGCTTGCAGGCAGGGGGTGAGAGCACAGATACGCAGTATTTT
TRBV5-4	TRBJ2-7	TRBD2	-	CASSPLAGEVNEQYF	TGTGCCAGCAGCCCCTTAGCGGGAGAGGTGAACGAGCAGTACTTC
TRBV5-1	TRBJ1-4	-	-	CASSNWAREGEKLFF	TGCGCCAGCAGCAACTGGGCCAGGGAGGGCGAAAAACTGTTTTTT
TRBV10-2	TRBJ2-7	-	many	CASSESGSYEQYF	TGCGCCAGCAGTGAAAGCGGCTCCTACGAGCAGTACTTC
TRBV6-5	TRBJ1-5	TRBD1	few	CASSPRQGGQPQHF	TGTGCCAGCAGTCCTAGACAGGGGGGTCAGCCCCAGCATTTT
TRBV28	TRBJ2-6	-	-	CASSSAGPGVGAGANVLTF	TGTGCCAGCAGTTCCGCGGGCCCGGGTGTGGGTGCTGGGGCCAACGTCCTGACTTTC
TRBV3-1/TRBV3-2	TRBJ2-3	-	-	CASSHLGGTAMYTQYF	TGTGCCAGCAGCCATCTTGGGGGGACGGCAATGTATACGCAGTATTTT
TRBV4-1	TRBJ2-1	TRBD1	-	CASRQEGQGYNEQFF	TGCGCCAGCCGCCAAGAGGGACAGGGTTACAATGAGCAGTTCTTC
TRBV7-2	TRBJ2-7	TRBD2	-	CASSLAGGTYEQYF	TGTGCCAGCAGCTTAGCGGGAGGGACCTACGAGCAGTACTTC
TRBV7-9	TRBJ2-4	-	-	CASSLDPGEKDIQYF	TGTGCCAGCAGCTTAGATCCAGGGGAGAAAGACATTCAGTACTTC
TRBV28	TRBJ1-2	TRBD1	-	CASIQFADRGNYGYTF	TGTGCCAGCATTCAGTTCGCCGACAGGGGTAACTATGGCTACACCTTC
TRBV7-3	TRBJ2-2	-	-	CASSPQSGSGELFF	TGTGCCAGCAGCCCACAATCAGGGTCCGGGGAGCTGTTTTTT
TRBV6-5	TRBJ1-1	-	-	CASRGPNTEAFF	TGTGCCAGCAGGGGGCCTAACACTGAAGCTTTCTTT
TRBV25-1	TRBJ1-1	-	-	CASSDAGRMNTEAFF	TGTGCCAGCAGTGATGCGGGGAGGATGAACACTGAAGCTTTCTTT
TRBV28	TRBJ2-2	-	-	CASAPNSNTGELFF	TGTGCCAGCGCCCCTAACTCGAACACCGGGGAGCTGTTTTTT
TRBV7-3	TRBJ1-1	-	-	CASRAGLNTEAFF	TGTGCCAGCAGGGCGGGACTGAACACTGAAGCTTTCTTT
TRBV11-2	TRBJ2-7	-	once	CASSSQGSEQYF	TGTGCCAGCAGCTCACAGGGTAGCGAGCAGTACTTC
TRBV7-8	TRBJ2-3	-	-	CASSANFDRGRDTQYF	TGTGCCAGCAGCGCCAACTTTGATCGTGGGAGAGATACGCAGTATTTT
TRBV13	TRBJ2-2	-	-	CASSGAGTGELFF	TGTGCCAGCAGCGGGGCAGGCACCGGGGAGCTGTTTTTT
TRBV3-1/TRBV3-2	TRBJ2-1	-	once	CASSQALAYSYNEQFF	TGTGCCAGCAGCCAAGCCCTAGCGTACTCCTACAATGAGCAGTTCTTC
TRBV7-2	TRBJ2-2	-	once	CASSLAFVPNTGELFF	TGTGCCAGCAGCTTAGCTTTCGTTCCGAACACCGGGGAGCTGTTTTTT